These 30 T cell receptor beta chains originate from one sample sequenced in a study of OX40 agonist ivuxolimab in advanced cancers. Preparation of the library involved the immunoSEQ multiplex PCR assay. What TCRdb holds here is the immuneACCESS table cut down to in-frame rearrangements. Part of the clones is not present; checked against another copy, under half of the missing clones reflect an unresolved V gene, and the others are unexplained. This sample comprises fewer than 85,000 clones, nearly 90% of them detected only once. The ten largest clones add up to more than 2.5% of the sample. Source: CD4+ or CD8+ T cells sorted from blood, taken in a trial of the OX40 agonist ivuxolimab. These receptors came from an adult with an advanced solid tumor such as melanoma, head and neck, liver or kidney cancer.

The chain joins TRBV4-1 to TRBJ2-5; 10 bases match TRBD1. The trim removed 5 bases at V and 4 bases at J, leaving 16 bases unmatched. Germline values: CDR1 MGHRA, CDR2 YSYEKL. The CDR3 totals 18 residues. The CDR3 reads CASSRDRGGDSLGETQYF. Written as DNA, the CDR3 is TGCGCCAGCAGCAGGGACAGGGGAGGAGACTCCCTGGGAGAGACCCAGTACTTC.

This CDR3 reads CASSFTGEQETQYF. The DNA of the CDR3 is TGTGCCAGCAGCTTCACAGGGGAGCAAGAGACCCAGTACTTC. The chain carries TRBV7-8 and TRBJ2-5; 7 positions agree with TRBD1. The CDR3 length is 14 residues. Germline values: CDR1 SGHVS, CDR2 FQNEAQ. The junction had 3 bases not matched to a gene; V was cut back by 3 bases and J by 2 bases.

This chain uses TRBV30 with TRBJ1-6; unclear D gene. Trimming left V 2 bases short and J 3 bases short, with 11 bases between. Germline V CDR1 and CDR2: GTSNPN, SVGIG (reference sequence). The CDR3 sequence is 15 residues long. This CDR3 is CAWSNKAGYNSPLHF. The CDR3 nucleotides read TGTGCCTGGAGTAATAAAGCAGGCTATAATTCACCCCTCCACTTT. The full variable domain, rest sourced from reference TRBV30 and TRBJ1-6, is SQTIHQWPATLVQPVGSPLSLECTVEGTSNPNLYWYRQAAGRGLQLLFYSVGIGQISSEVPQNLSASRPQDRQFILSSKKLLLSDSGFYLCAWSNKAGYNSPLHFGNGTRLTVT.

This chain connects TRBV29-1 to TRBJ2-1; D possibly corresponds to TRBD2 (5 bases). The CDR3 has 15 amino acids. The V gene lost 7 bases and the J gene lost 0 bases, with 16 bases spanning the gap. The germline gives CDR1 SQVTM, CDR2 ANQGSEA. The CDR3 reads CSAAPTGFSYNEQFF. CDR3 bases: TGCAGCGCCGCTCCCACGGGGTTCTCCTACAATGAGCAGTTCTTC.

The CDR3 sequence: CASSYRRAPATQYF. The CDR3 DNA reads as TGTGCCAGCAGTTACCGCAGGGCCCCAGCTACGCAGTATTTT. The V gene is TRBV6-5, the J gene TRBJ2-3; maybe TRBD1 (5 bases). CDR1 is MNHEY and CDR2 is SVGAGI in the germline V gene. V was clipped by 2 bases and J by 8 bases, with 14 bases between them. The CDR3 extends over 14 amino acids.

This rearrangement joins TRBV2 to TRBJ2-5; D unclear. The J call may be in error: the DNA end matches TRBJ2-7 better. CDR1 is SNHLY, CDR2 FYNNEI, per germline. The CDR3 loop spans 13 amino acids. CDR3 DNA: TGTGCCAGCAGTGAAGGCTACAATTACGAGCAGTACTTC. Protein sequence: CASSEGYNYEQYF.

CDR3 coding DNA: TGTGCTAGTGTCCCAAACGTGGGGGGCCCAGGCTACACCTTC. It specifies CASVPNVGGPGYTF. This chain links TRBV12-5 with TRBJ1-2; tentative D call: TRBD1 (6 bases). V was trimmed by 7 bases and J by 8 bases, leaving 20 bases between them. The CDR3 is made up of 14 amino acids. CDR1 and CDR2 (germline): LGHNT, FRNRAP.

The V gene is TRBV15, the J gene TRBJ1-2; TRBD1 might be the D (5 bases). V was shortened by 0 bases and J by 4 bases, with 18 bases between the two germline ends. Per the germline V gene, CDR1 is LNHNV and CDR2 is YYDKDF (reference sequence). CDR3 length: 17 amino acids. CDR3 loop: CATSRDIGVRGSYGYTF. The CDR3 nucleotides are TGTGCCACCAGCAGAGATATTGGAGTTAGGGGAAGCTATGGCTACACCTTC.

The chain has TRBV18 and TRBJ2-2; either TRBD1 or TRBD2 may fit D (5 bases each). In germline, CDR1 is KGHSH, CDR2 LQKENI. Trimming took 0 bases from V and 7 from J, leaving 12 bases between them. CDR3 size: 15 residues. The CDR3 DNA reads TGTGCCAGCTCACCACCCGGGACGGTAGGCGGGGAGCTGTTTTTT. Encoded protein: CASSPPGTVGGELFF.

The table lists this clone with a few counts. J is TRBJ1-4 and V is TRBV5-4; no clear D. The CDR3 consists of 13 residues. Germline CDR1 reads SGHNT; CDR2 reads YYREEE (reference sequence). V lost 2 bases, J lost 3 bases, and 5 bases lay in between. For the CDR3, the DNA is TGTGCCAGCAGCTTAGCGGCTAATGAAAAACTGTTTTTT. It yields the protein CASSLAANEKLFF.

The CDR3 region has the DNA TGTGCCAGCACCCGCGGGGGGAGTTATGGCTACACCTTC. Encoded protein: CASTRGGSYGYTF. The genes are TRBV28 and TRBJ1-2; tentative D call: TRBD1 (5 bases). Germline-derived CDR1 and CDR2 are MDHEN and SYDVKM. The CDR3 spans 13 residues. Trimming took off 7 bases at V and 5 bases at J, with 14 bases between the two ends.

The gene calls are TRBV27 and TRBJ1-6; D not certain. Trimming shortened V by 5 bases and J by 4 bases, and 12 bases separated the two germline ends. The CDR3 contains 15 residues. Germline assignment: CDR1 MNHEY and CDR2 SMNVEV (reference sequence). The CDR3 loop is CASSAVSGYNSPLHF. Here the CDR3 DNA reads TGTGCCAGCAGTGCCGTCTCGGGTTATAATTCACCCCTCCACTTT.

V and J are TRBV7-9 and TRBJ2-5; 7 bases are shared with TRBD2. The CDR3 is 15 amino acids. Germline lookup yields CDR1 SEHNR and CDR2 FQNEAQ (reference sequence). J lost 5 bases, V lost 0 bases, and 6 bases had no gene match. CDR3: CASSLASGQRETQYF. DNA for the CDR3: TGTGCCAGCAGCTTAGCTAGCGGGCAGAGGGAGACCCAGTACTTC.

The chain combines TRBV10-3 with TRBJ2-5, with D possibly TRBD2 on 6 matching bases. The J call may be incorrect, as the DNA end agrees better with TRBJ2-7. CDR3 length: 17 residues. The germline V gene encodes CDR1 ENHRY and CDR2 SYGVKD. The CDR3 spells CAISESGVSGFGNEQYF. The CDR3, as DNA: TGTGCCATCAGTGAGTCGGGGGTTAGCGGCTTCGGGAACGAGCAGTACTTC.

This clone was observed a few times. V gene TRBV5-8 combines with J gene TRBJ1-5; 8 positions match TRBD1. Per the germline V gene, CDR1 is SGHTS and CDR2 is YDEGEE. With 1 base clipped from V and 4 bases from J, the junction kept 7 bases outside the gene matches. The CDR3 runs 16 residues. CDR3 nucleotide sequence: TGTGCCAGCAGCTTGTACGGGACAGGACAAAATCAGCCCCAGCATTTT. Translation gives CASSLYGTGQNQPQHF.

This clone has only one observation. The chain carries TRBV2 and TRBJ1-2, with 9 bases lining up with TRBD1. This CDR3 is 15 amino acids long. J lost 6 bases, V lost 6 bases, and 11 bases had no gene match. The V gene's germline CDR1 is SNHLY and CDR2 FYNNEI. The CDR3 sequence: CASRKPRDREDGYTF. In DNA form, the CDR3 reads TGTGCCAGCAGGAAGCCCCGGGACAGGGAGGATGGCTACACCTTC.

This chain joins TRBV15 and TRBJ2-5; D is ambiguous. Germline-derived CDR1 and CDR2 are LNHNV and YYDKDF (reference sequence). The CDR3 is 12 amino acids. The V end lost 11 bases, the J end lost 1 base, and 11 bases lay between the germline ends. CDR3 nucleotides: TGTGCCTCCTCGTGGGGCCAAGAGACCCAGTACTTC. This gives the protein CASSWGQETQYF.

V gene TRBV19 combines with J gene TRBJ2-2; D is possibly TRBD1 (5 bases). The V and J ends lost 9 bases and 4 bases respectively, with 18 bases between them. Germline CDR1 LNHDA, CDR2 SQIVND (reference sequence). There are 15 residues in the CDR3. The CDR3 DNA reads as TGTGCCAGCTCCCAGGGTGGCAGGGCCACCGGGGAGCTGTTTTTT. This translates into CASSQGGRATGELFF.

The rearrangement joins TRBV5-1 to TRBJ2-6; D gene ambiguous. Germline CDR1 reads SGHRS; CDR2 reads YFSETQ. The CDR3 runs to 18 residues. V lost 0 bases and J 2 bases, leaving 15 bases between the germline ends. The CDR3 coding sequence is TGCGCCAGCAGCTTGGGAGGACCGACGGTTCCTGGGGCCAACGTCCTGACTTTC. Amino acid sequence: CASSLGGPTVPGANVLTF.

The J gene is TRBJ2-1, the V gene TRBV5-4; 9 bases map to TRBD2. J was trimmed by 4 bases and V by 5 bases; bases with no gene match: 4. This CDR3 contains 14 residues. CDR1 is SGHNT and CDR2 is YYREEE in the germline V gene (reference sequence). Here the CDR3 reads CASSGGGAYNEQFF. CDR3 DNA: TGTGCCAGCAGTGGCGGGGGGGCGTACAATGAGCAGTTCTTC.

This clone is labeled medium-sized (0.01 to 0.1%). This chain joins TRBV18 and TRBJ2-7; possible D gene TRBD2, 6 bases. This CDR3 comprises 15 residues. V was trimmed by 0 bases and J by 1 base, leaving 10 bases between them. In germline, CDR1 is KGHSH, CDR2 LQKENI. This chain's CDR3 is CASSPPGLGSYEQYF. The CDR3 nucleotides are TGTGCCAGCTCACCACCGGGACTCGGATCCTACGAGCAGTACTTC.

The V gene is TRBV18, the J gene TRBJ2-5, with no clear D. Germline V gives CDR1 KGHSH, CDR2 LQKENI. The V and J ends lost 1 base and 5 bases respectively, with 14 bases between them. CDR3 length: 15 amino acids. Here the CDR3 DNA reads TGTGCCAGCTCACCACTTACTGGGCCAGAGGAGACCCAGTACTTC. Protein product: CASSPLTGPEETQYF.

The J gene is TRBJ2-1, the V gene TRBV5-8; tentatively, D is TRBD1 (6 bases). CDR1 and CDR2 (germline): SGHTS, YDEGEE. This CDR3 region has 15 residues. V lost 4 bases, J lost 6 bases, and 17 bases lay in between. CDR3 region: CASSQPGAGVNEQFF. The CDR3 nucleotides are TGTGCCAGCAGCCAACCCGGGGCAGGGGTCAATGAGCAGTTCTTC.

The gene calls are TRBV5-1 and TRBJ2-1; 8 bases match TRBD2. CDR3 length: 15 amino acids. The trim removed 1 base at V and 8 bases at J, leaving 8 bases unmatched. The germline gives CDR1 SGHRS, CDR2 YFSETQ. CDR3 nucleotides: TGCGCCAGCAGCTTGCAGAGCGGGAGTCTGTATGAGCAGTTCTTC. Amino acids: CASSLQSGSLYEQFF.

This chain links TRBV5-1 with TRBJ2-1; 11 nucleotides align to TRBD2. The junction had 3 bases not matched to a gene; V was cut back by 0 bases and J by 4 bases. The CDR3 has 16 amino acids. The germline gives CDR1 SGHRS, CDR2 YFSETQ. CDR3 residues: CASSLVLAGVYNEQFF. In DNA form, the CDR3 reads TGCGCCAGCAGCTTGGTACTAGCGGGAGTTTACAATGAGCAGTTCTTC. The full variable domain, with the rest looked up from reference TRBV5-1 and TRBJ2-1, is KAGVTQTPRYLIKTRGQQVTLSCSPISGHRSVSWYQQTPGQGLQFLFEYFSETQRNKGNFPGRFSGRQFSNSRSEMNVSTLELGDSALYLCASSLVLAGVYNEQFFGPGTRLTVL.

This rearrangement joins TRBV19 to TRBJ2-1; 8 bases line up with TRBD2. This CDR3 is built from 18 residues. Germline V gene data show CDR1 as LNHDA and CDR2 as SQIVND (reference sequence). V was clipped by 1 base and J by 5 bases; unmatched bases: 13. CDR3 nucleotide sequence: TGTGCCAGTAGTATAGGTGACGGGAGGGCCGAATCGAACAATGAGCAGTTCTTC. It specifies CASSIGDGRAESNNEQFF.

The rearrangement joins TRBV5-1 to TRBJ1-1; 7 nucleotides agree with TRBD1. CDR3 size: 14 residues. V shed 0 bases, J shed 3 bases, and the junction held 2 bases outside the gene matches. The germline CDR1 and CDR2 sequences are SGHRS and YFSETQ. The DNA of the CDR3 is TGCGCCAGCAGCTTGGACAGGGGAGACACTGAAGCTTTCTTT. Protein sequence: CASSLDRGDTEAFF.

V gene TRBV5-1 combines with J gene TRBJ2-7; 7 bases are a match to TRBD1. CDR1 and CDR2 from the germline V gene are SGHRS and YFSETQ. V shed 4 bases and J 5 bases; nucleotides not matched to a gene: 3. The CDR3 runs to 12 residues. The CDR3 DNA reads TGCGCCAGCAGCACTGGACAGGACGAGCAGTACTTC. Amino acid sequence: CASSTGQDEQYF.

The chain carries TRBV27 and TRBJ1-5; possible D gene TRBD1, 6 bases. The CDR3 is 18 amino acids. V was pared by 0 bases and J by 1 base, with 16 bases between. Per germline, CDR1 MNHEY and CDR2 SMNVEV (reference sequence). The CDR3 nucleotides are TGTGCCAGCAGTTTATCGCCTATACAGGGCCTCAGCAATCAGCCCCAGCATTTT. As protein: CASSLSPIQGLSNQPQHF.

Worth noting for this clone: Compared with germline, one end of the junction differs, possibly owing to a read error. The gene calls are TRBV4-1 and TRBJ1-2; the D is unclear. Germline V gives CDR1 MGHRA, CDR2 YSYEKL. The CDR3 is 16 residues long. The CDR3 DNA sequence: TGCGCCAGCAGCGAAGAAGTGAACGAACTTATCTATGGCTACACCTTC. Translation: CASSEEVNELIYGYTF.